This paragraph covers one T cell receptor beta chain sequence. The sample is drawn from a study of blood T cell repertoires in COVID-19. Trimming left V 6 bases short and J 0 bases short, with 15 bases between. The germline gives CDR1 KGHSH, CDR2 LQKENI. The CDR3 is 16 residues long. The protocol was immunoSEQ multiplex PCR, while the TCRdb copy is restricted to in-frame clones and leaves out a portion. Among 150,000 to 200,000 clones listed, approximately 77% were seen once. The chain joins TRBV18 to TRBJ1-5; D perhaps matches TRBD1 (6 bases). This sequence originates from a woman aged 80 or over with active or convalescent COVID-19. The sequencing sample was made of peripheral blood. The CDR3 reads CASSPDSQYSNQPQHF. In nucleotides, the CDR3 is TGTGCCAGCTCTCCGGACAGCCAATATAGCAATCAGCCCCAGCATTTT.